The T cell receptor (beta chain) described here comes from a study of blood T cell repertoires in COVID-19. Study-wide background: Acute and convalescent COVID-19 specimens originated in the United States, Italy and Spain. Sources were T cells, B-cell-depleted T cells, or PBMCs; the material itself was cDNA or gDNA.

The CDR3 runs 15 residues. Trimming removed 4 bases from V and 6 bases from J; junction bases left unmatched: 9. Germline CDR1 is SEHNR and CDR2 is FQNEAQ (reference sequence). During active infection, Seattle patients enrolled and were then monitored through disease. As handled by the study authors: Reference gene primer amplification gave estimated nucleated cell counts. The data were produced by immunoSEQ multiplex PCR, yet TCRdb's version contains in-frame clones alone and is incomplete. The V and J calls and clone size come from that table; D and trimming were worked out from the DNA. The table shows roughly 190,000 clones, with about 85% occurring only once.

The chain is built from TRBV7-9 and TRBJ1-2; 9 positions match TRBD1. This receptor was obtained from a woman aged 65 to 85 with COVID-19, enrolled during active disease. The source material was peripheral blood. This CDR3 is CASSYLPTGGDGYTF. The CDR3 coding sequence is TGTGCCAGCAGCTACCTCCCTACAGGGGGCGATGGCTACACCTTC.